Below, 8 T cell receptor beta chains from the same sample are listed, as sequenced in a study of T cells in Graves' hyperthyroidism and ophthalmopathy. Amplification targeted TCR beta CDR3 regions from RNA transcripts. The TCR CDR3 was amplified in a first-round RT-PCR using the HTBI primer set. Each CDR3 protein is one row after TCRdb ran MiXCR on the multiplex PCR reads. The table lists around 560,000 distinct CDR3 sequences, about a sixth of them singletons. Sequenced input: blood. These receptors came from a woman younger than 35 with Graves' hyperthyroidism.

This clonotype came up many times. The chain recombines TRBV6-2 or TRBV6-3 with TRBJ1-1; D remains ambiguous. CDR1 MNHEY and CDR2 SVGEGT come from the germline V gene. V lost 6 bases, J lost 4 bases, and 18 bases lay in between. This CDR3 is built from 15 residues. The CDR3 reads CASSPTRGGSTEAFF. DNA for the CDR3: TGTGCCAGCAGCCCGACCCGGGGTGGGAGCACTGAAGCTTTCTTT.

The V gene is TRBV7-3, the J gene TRBJ2-3; 8 bases fit TRBD2. The ends lost 1 base at V and 0 bases at J; junction bases unmatched: 6. This CDR3 has 17 residues. In germline, CDR1 is SGHTA, CDR2 FQGTGA. CDR3 region: CASSLNSLAGSTDTQYF. Written as DNA, the CDR3 is TGTGCCAGCAGCTTAAATAGTCTAGCGGGCAGCACAGATACGCAGTATTTT.

This clonotype was seen a handful of times. V is TRBV20-1 and J is TRBJ2-1; the match to TRBD2 covers 10 bases. Germline assignment: CDR1 DFQATT and CDR2 SNEGSKA (reference sequence). This CDR3 is 16 amino acids long. V trimming: 6 bases; J trimming: 4 bases; junction bases outside the gene matches: 12. CDR3 sequence (DNA): TGCAGTGCCCCCTCCGCGGGACTAGCGTTGTACAATGAGCAGTTCTTC. Encoded protein: CSAPSAGLALYNEQFF.

This clonotype was recorded at least ten times. The chain is built from TRBV20-1 and TRBJ2-4; D possibly corresponds to TRBD2 (7 bases). V lost 4 bases to trimming and J lost 0 bases, with 13 bases between them. From germline, CDR1 is DFQATT and CDR2 SNEGSKA (reference sequence). CDR3 length: 15 amino acids. The CDR3 DNA sequence: TGCAGTGCTATCCAGGGGAGGGTAGCCAAAAACATTCAGTACTTC. It yields the protein CSAIQGRVAKNIQYF.

This clonotype has a handful of counts. The chain uses TRBV4-2 and TRBJ1-5, with D possibly being TRBD1 (5 bases). The ends were cut back, 0 bases at V and 1 base at J, with 10 bases in the middle. This CDR3 is 16 amino acids long. CDR1 is LGHNA, CDR2 YNFKEQ, per germline. CDR3 in amino acids: CASSQEKGSSNQPQHF. As DNA, the CDR3 is TGTGCCAGCAGCCAAGAGAAGGGGAGCAGCAATCAGCCCCAGCATTTT.

The CDR3 DNA is TGTGCCAGCAGCGACGACAGGGTAGGGGAGCAGTACTTC. Translation gives CASSDDRVGEQYF. The chain joins TRBV7-8 to TRBJ2-7; 7 bases align to TRBD1. This CDR3 is 13 amino acids long. V trimming: 5 bases; J trimming: 7 bases; junction bases outside the gene matches: 8. In germline, CDR1 is SGHVS, CDR2 FQNEAQ. Variable domain in full (rest from reference TRBV7-8 and TRBJ2-7): GAGVSQSPRYKVAKRGQDVALRCDPISGHVSLFWYQQALGQGPEFLTYFQNEAQLDKSGLPSDRFFAERPEGSVSTLKIQRTQQEDSAVYLCASSDDRVGEQYFGPGTRLTVT.

The genes are TRBV10-2 and TRBJ2-7, with TRBD2 matching over 11 bases. Losses at the gene ends were 7 bases for V and 7 bases for J; bases not matched to a gene: 9. The CDR3 length is 14 residues. CDR1 is WSHSY, CDR2 SAAADI, per germline. Here the CDR3 reads CASTISGGAREQYF. The CDR3 nucleotides are TGCGCCAGCACTATTAGCGGGGGGGCGAGGGAGCAGTACTTC.

This clonotype was recorded many times. The chain has TRBV5-6 and TRBJ2-5; D may match TRBD1 or TRBD2 (6 bases each). The germline gives CDR1 SGHDT, CDR2 YYEEEE. Between the trimmed V and J ends, which lost 3 bases and 5 bases, there was a span of 11 bases. This CDR3 comprises 13 residues. The CDR3 DNA sequence: TGTGCCAGCAGCTGGGGGGCCCGGGAGACCCAGTACTTC. Encoded protein: CASSWGARETQYF.